This is a list of T cell receptor beta chains from one sample in a study of shared clonotypes between healthy human individuals. Assay: immunoSEQ multiplex PCR; the TCRdb copy retains only in-frame clones and omits some. The sample includes about 380,000 clones, 90% to 98% of them seen just once. The sequenced sample was memory CD8+ T cells sorted from blood. These receptors came from a man aged 25-45 years in good health. Both conserved end residues are part of each CDR3. Each record gives: J gene, D gene, V gene, clone size, CDR3 DNA, CDR3 protein. D genes are given only for firm matches. Not all rows give a size; the values are once, few, many and, for expanded clones, a class.

TRBJ1-3 TRBD1 TRBV28 NA TGTGCCAGCAGTTTACAGGGGGGCTCTGGAAACACCATATATTTT CASSLQGGSGNTIYF
TRBJ2-3 NA TRBV6-5 NA TGTGCCAGCAGTTACCCAGGGGCAGATACGCAGTATTTT CASSYPGADTQYF
TRBJ2-5 NA TRBV5-1 NA TGCGCCAGCAGCTTGGGGGGACAAGAGACCCAGTACTTC CASSLGGQETQYF
TRBJ2-3 NA TRBV9 NA TGTGCCAGCAGCCAGACACAAACAGATACGCAGTATTTT CASSQTQTDTQYF
TRBJ2-2 TRBD2 TRBV25-1 NA TGTGCCAGCAGTGAGGTTGCTAGCGGGATAGGTGGGGAGCTGTTTTTT CASSEVASGIGGELFF
TRBJ2-7 TRBD2 TRBV11-1 NA TGTGCCAGCAGCAATCTAGCGGGAGGCTCCGAGCAGTACTTC CASSNLAGGSEQYF
TRBJ2-3 TRBD1 TRBV15 NA TGTGCCACCAGCAGAGGCCCTGAGACCGGGACAGGGGGCGGAAGAGATACGCAGTATTTT CATSRGPETGTGGGRDTQYF
TRBJ1-2 NA TRBV30 NA TGTGCCTGGAGTCAGGCAGTCAACTATGGCTACACCTTC CAWSQAVNYGYTF
TRBJ1-1 NA TRBV5-1 NA TGCGCCAGCAGCTTGGAGGGAGGAGGGGCTGAAGCTTTCTTT CASSLEGGGAEAFF
TRBJ2-1 TRBD1 TRBV19 once TGTGCCAGTAAAGGGACAGGGGGGAATGAGCAGTTCTTC CASKGTGGNEQFF
TRBJ2-1 TRBD2 TRBV27 NA TGTGCCAGCAGTCCGCGGGGAGGGATCAGCAATGAGCAGTTCTTC CASSPRGGISNEQFF
TRBJ2-7 NA TRBV11-2 NA TGTGCCAGCAGCTCCGAGACCCGGACCGCCTACGAGCAGTACTTC CASSSETRTAYEQYF
TRBJ1-3 NA TRBV6-1 NA TGTGCCAGCAGTGTTTCGGGCTCTGGAAACACCATATATTTT CASSVSGSGNTIYF
TRBJ2-7 NA TRBV1 NA TGCACCAGCAGCCAAGATGGGACTAGCGGGAGCTACGAGCAGTACTTC CTSSQDGTSGSYEQYF
TRBJ1-3 NA TRBV4-1 NA TGCGCCAGCAGCCAAGATTTCCGGGGCTCTGGAAACACCATATATTTT CASSQDFRGSGNTIYF
TRBJ2-3 TRBD2 TRBV6-5 NA TGTGCCAGCAGTCCCGGGACTAGCGGCGAAGATACGCAGTATTTT CASSPGTSGEDTQYF
TRBJ2-3 TRBD2 TRBV28 NA TGTGCCAGCAGCCGACTAGCTGAATTAGATACGCAGTATTTT CASSRLAELDTQYF
TRBJ2-3 NA TRBV5-4 NA TGTGCCAGCAGCTTGTCTGAGACGGCTAGCACAGATACGCAGTATTTT CASSLSETASTDTQYF
TRBJ1-2 NA TRBV5-5 NA TGTGCCAGCACCCCGACAGTTCCGAACTATGGCTACACCTTC CASTPTVPNYGYTF
TRBJ1-2 NA TRBV12-5 NA TGTGCTAGTGGTTCCTGGATGACTAACTATGGCTACACCTTC CASGSWMTNYGYTF
TRBJ1-2 TRBD1 TRBV2 NA TGTGCCAGCAGACTGACAGGGGGGTATGGCTACACCTTC CASRLTGGYGYTF
TRBJ1-2 NA TRBV29-1 NA TGCAGCGTTGGAGACACTAACTATGGCTACACCTTC CSVGDTNYGYTF
TRBJ2-3 TRBD1 TRBV29-1 NA TGCAGCGCCAGGACAGGGCTCACAGATACGCAGTATTTT CSARTGLTDTQYF
TRBJ1-2 TRBD1 TRBV2 NA TGTGCCAGCAGCCTCCTCTTGACAGGGGGCGAGGGCTACACCTTC CASSLLLTGGEGYTF
TRBJ2-7 NA TRBV4-1 once TGCGCCAGCAGCCAAGTTCACGGAGCCAGGAACGAGCAGTACTTC CASSQVHGARNEQYF
TRBJ2-5 TRBD1 TRBV28 NA TGTGCCAGCAGTTTGAGGACAGGGTATGAGACCCAGTACTTC CASSLRTGYETQYF
TRBJ2-2 NA TRBV19 NA TGTGCCAGTAAGTTAGGCACCGGGGAGCTGTTTTTT CASKLGTGELFF
TRBJ2-1 NA TRBV9 NA TGTGCCAGCAGCGTAGAAGTACGGCCGCATGAGCAGTTCTTC CASSVEVRPHEQFF
TRBJ2-2 NA TRBV4-1 once TGCGCCAGCAGCCAAGAACGGCGGCGGGACCTCACCGGGGAGCTGTTTTTT CASSQERRRDLTGELFF
TRBJ2-5 TRBD2 TRBV6-5 NA TGTGCCAGCAGTTACTCGATCCTGGTAGCGGGAGCGGCCCAGTACTTC CASSYSILVAGAAQYF
TRBJ2-5 NA TRBV2 NA TGTGCCAGCGCTGACTTACAAGAGACCCAGTACTTC CASADLQETQYF
TRBJ1-5 NA TRBV19 NA TGTGCCAGTAGTATACAGGGATATAGCAATCAGCCCCAGCATTTT CASSIQGYSNQPQHF
TRBJ2-7 NA TRBV7-7 NA TGTGCTAGCAGCTTAGGGCCAGGGGCGGACGAGCAGTACTTC CASSLGPGADEQYF
TRBJ2-1 NA TRBV4-1 NA TGCGCCAGCAGCCAAGCTTATAGTTACAATGAGCAGTTCTTC CASSQAYSYNEQFF
TRBJ2-5 TRBD2 TRBV5-1 NA TGCGCCAGCAGCCAATGGACTAGCGGGAGGGCCGAAGAGACCCAGTACTTC CASSQWTSGRAEETQYF
TRBJ2-5 NA TRBV6-1 NA TGTGCCACCAACGCCCCAGGGCAAGAGACCCAGTACTTC CATNAPGQETQYF
TRBJ2-3 TRBD1 TRBV5-1 NA TGCGCCAGCAGCCTCAGGGGGTTTGGCACAGATACGCAGTATTTT CASSLRGFGTDTQYF
TRBJ2-7 TRBD1 TRBV5-6 NA TGTGCCAGCAGCTCCACAGGGGGAGGCTACGAGCAGTACTTC CASSSTGGGYEQYF
TRBJ2-2 NA TRBV5-1 NA TGCGCCAGCAGCTTTGGCGGGAACACCGGGGAGCTGTTTTTT CASSFGGNTGELFF
TRBJ2-1 TRBD2 TRBV29-1 NA TGCAGCGTTAGCGGGAGGGCCAAAAATGAGCAGTTCTTC CSVSGRAKNEQFF
TRBJ2-7 NA TRBV6-1 NA TGTGCCAGCAGTGAAGAACTGGGAAGCTCCTACGAGCAGTACTTC CASSEELGSSYEQYF
TRBJ1-1 NA TRBV5-4 NA TGTGCCAGCAGCCGCCTTGGGTGGGGGGAGACTGAAGCTTTCTTT CASSRLGWGETEAFF